This TCR beta chain was profiled in a study of blood T cell repertoires in COVID-19. Assay used: immunoSEQ multiplex PCR; TCRdb lists only in-frame clones, some missing. Among approximately 480,000 clones listed, 89% were seen once. This CDR3 has 13 amino acids. Germline V gene data show CDR1 as SQVTM and CDR2 as ANQGSEA. Between the trimmed V and J ends, which lost 5 bases and 5 bases, there was a span of 10 bases. What was sequenced was peripheral blood. This chain links TRBV29-1 with TRBJ1-6; a weak D match, TRBD1 (5 bases). This clonotype was obtained from a man between 18 and 29 years old with COVID-19, enrolled during active disease. The CDR3 DNA reads TGCAGCGTTAGGACACAGAATAATTCACCCCTCCACTTT. Protein: CSVRTQNNSPLHF.